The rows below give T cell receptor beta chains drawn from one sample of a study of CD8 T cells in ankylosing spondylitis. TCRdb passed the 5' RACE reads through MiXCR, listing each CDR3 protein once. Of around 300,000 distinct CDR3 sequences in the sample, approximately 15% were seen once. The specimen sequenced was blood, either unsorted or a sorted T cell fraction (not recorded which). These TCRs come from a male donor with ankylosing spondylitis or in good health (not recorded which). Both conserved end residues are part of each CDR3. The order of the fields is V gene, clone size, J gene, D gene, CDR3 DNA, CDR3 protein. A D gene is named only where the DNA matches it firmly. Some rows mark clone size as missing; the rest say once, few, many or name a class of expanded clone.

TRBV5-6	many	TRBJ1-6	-	TGTGCCAGCCGGACCCTAGGGAATTCACCCCTCCACTTT	CASRTLGNSPLHF
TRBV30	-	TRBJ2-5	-	TGTGCCTGGACTGGTCAGAAAGAGACCCAGTACTTC	CAWTGQKETQYF
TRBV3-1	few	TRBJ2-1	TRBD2	TGTGCCAGCAGCCCCACGAGGAAGGGACTAGCGGGCTACAATGAGCAGTTCTTC	CASSPTRKGLAGYNEQFF
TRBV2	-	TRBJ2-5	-	TGTGCCAGCAGTTTAGACGGACAAGAGACCCAGTACTTC	CASSLDGQETQYF
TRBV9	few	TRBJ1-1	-	TGTGCCAGCAGCCTCCCAAGGGCAGGGAACACTGAAGCTTTCTTT	CASSLPRAGNTEAFF
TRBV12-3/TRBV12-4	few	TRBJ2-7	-	TGTGCCAGCAATCTCACAGAAGTCGAGCAGTACTTC	CASNLTEVEQYF
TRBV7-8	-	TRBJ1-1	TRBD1	TGTGCCAGCAGCGCGGAGGGGGCCGGGGGCACTGAAGCTTTCTTT	CASSAEGAGGTEAFF
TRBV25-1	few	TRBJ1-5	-	TGTGCCGGGGCGGCTGGAGGGACCAATCAGCCCCAGCATTTT	CAGAAGGTNQPQHF
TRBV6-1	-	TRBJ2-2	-	TGTGCCAGCAATCCAACTGGGTGGGGCACCGGGGAGCTGTTTTTT	CASNPTGWGTGELFF
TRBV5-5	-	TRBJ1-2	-	TGTGCCAGCAGCTCAGGGGTTGGCTATGGCTACACCTTC	CASSSGVGYGYTF
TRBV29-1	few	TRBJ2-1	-	TGCAGCGTTGGGACAGGACGGGGGGATGAGCAGTTCTTC	CSVGTGRGDEQFF
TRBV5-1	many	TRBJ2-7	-	TGCGCCAGCAGCTTGGGAGGGAGCTCTGACTACGAGCAGTACTTC	CASSLGGSSDYEQYF
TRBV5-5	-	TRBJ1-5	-	TGTGCCAGCAAAGGGGGTGTAGAGGAACGACAGCCCCAGCATTTT	CASKGGVEERQPQHF
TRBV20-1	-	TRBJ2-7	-	TGCAGTGCTGGAAATCCAGACCTATACGAGCAGTACTTC	CSAGNPDLYEQYF
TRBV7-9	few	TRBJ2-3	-	TGTGCCAGCAGCTGGAAGATTAGCACAGATACGCAGTATTTT	CASSWKISTDTQYF
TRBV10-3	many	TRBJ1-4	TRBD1	TGTGCCACCAGGGGGGAGGTTGGAGAAAAACTGTTTTTT	CATRGEVGEKLFF
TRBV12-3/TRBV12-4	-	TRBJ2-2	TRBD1	TGTGCCAGCAGCCCAAGCCCCGGGACAGGCTATTTCACCGGGGAGCTGTTTTTT	CASSPSPGTGYFTGELFF
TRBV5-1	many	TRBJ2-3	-	TGCGCCAGCAACGACCTCACAGATACGCAGTATTTT	CASNDLTDTQYF
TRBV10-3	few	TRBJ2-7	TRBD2	TGTGCCATCCGACCCGTAGCGGGAAGTTCTGACGAGCAGTACTTC	CAIRPVAGSSDEQYF
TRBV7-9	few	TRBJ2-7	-	TGTGCCAGCAGCTTAGTTGAGGGAACCTACGAGCAGTACTTC	CASSLVEGTYEQYF
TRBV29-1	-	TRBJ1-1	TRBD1	TGCAGCGTTGAAGATTCGACAGGGGATATAAGGAACACTGAAGCTTTCTTT	CSVEDSTGDIRNTEAFF
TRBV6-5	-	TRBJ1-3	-	TGTGCCAGCAGTTCGGGGGGAACCGGCGGAAACACCATATATTTT	CASSSGGTGGNTIYF
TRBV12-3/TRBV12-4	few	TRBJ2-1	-	TGTGCCAGCAGTTTAATTCGGGGGGCCTATTACAATGAGCAGTTCTTC	CASSLIRGAYYNEQFF
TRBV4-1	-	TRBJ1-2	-	TGCGCCAGCAGCCAAGTTTCTTTCTATGGCTACACCTTC	CASSQVSFYGYTF
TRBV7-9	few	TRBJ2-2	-	TGTGCCAGCAGCCCCCATACCGGGGAGCTGTTTTTT	CASSPHTGELFF
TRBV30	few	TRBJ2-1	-	TGTGCCTGGTATATGGAGGGGAATGAGCAGTTCTTC	CAWYMEGNEQFF
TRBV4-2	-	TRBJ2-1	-	TGTGCCAGCAGCCAGCTGCCGGACGCCGCAGGTCAGTTCTTC	CASSQLPDAAGQFF
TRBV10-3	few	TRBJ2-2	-	TGTGCCATCAGCTTCCAGGGGGGGACCGGGGAGCTGTTTTTT	CAISFQGGTGELFF
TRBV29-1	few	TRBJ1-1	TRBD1	TGCAGCGTTGAAGTTACCGGACAGGGGAGCACTGAAGCTTTCTTT	CSVEVTGQGSTEAFF
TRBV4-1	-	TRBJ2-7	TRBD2	TGCGCCAGCAGCCAAGGTCCTGCTAGCGGGAGGGATTATGGATACGAGCAGTACTTC	CASSQGPASGRDYGYEQYF
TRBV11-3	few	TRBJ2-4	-	TGTGCCAGCAGCTTCGCACAGGGATGGGACATTCAGTACTTC	CASSFAQGWDIQYF
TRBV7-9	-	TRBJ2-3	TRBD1	TGTGCCAGCAGCTTAGGCGACAGGGGCAGAACAGATACGCAGTATTTT	CASSLGDRGRTDTQYF
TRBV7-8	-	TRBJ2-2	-	TGTGCCAGCAGCCCCCTAAGGGCGAACACCGGGGAGCTGTTTTTT	CASSPLRANTGELFF
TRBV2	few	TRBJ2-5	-	TGTGCCAGGGGGAGTGGGAGGCAAGAGACCCAGTACTTC	CARGSGRQETQYF
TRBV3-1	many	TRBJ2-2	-	TGTGCCAGCAGCCTAGTAAGCACCGGGGAGCTGTTTTTT	CASSLVSTGELFF
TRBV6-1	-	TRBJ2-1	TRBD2	TGTGCCAGCAGCCCTCGCCCTAGCGGGGGGAATGGAGAGCAGTTCTTC	CASSPRPSGGNGEQFF
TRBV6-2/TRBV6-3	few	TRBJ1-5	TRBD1	TGTGCCAGCAGAACCGACAGGGGAATTAATCAGCCCCAGCATTTT	CASRTDRGINQPQHF
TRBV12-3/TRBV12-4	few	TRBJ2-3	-	TGTGCCAGCAGTTTACTCTGGGCTTCCACAGATACGCAGTATTTT	CASSLLWASTDTQYF
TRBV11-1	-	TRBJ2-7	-	TGTGCCAGCAGCCCTAACCCTCCTTTGATGTTTGGGGTGAGGGACGAGCAGTACTTC	CASSPNPPLMFGVRDEQYF
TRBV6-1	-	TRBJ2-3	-	TGTGCCAGCAGTGAAGCGCAGGAGCCAGATACGCAGTATTTT	CASSEAQEPDTQYF
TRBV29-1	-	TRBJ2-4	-	TGCAGCGTTGAAGACGGGGAGTCAACCAAAAACATTCAGTACTTC	CSVEDGESTKNIQYF
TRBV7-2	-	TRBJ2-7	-	TGTGCCAGCAGCTTTATGGCAGCGGGTCGTACCTACGAGCAGTACTTC	CASSFMAAGRTYEQYF